Presented here are 12 T cell receptor beta chains from one specimen sequenced in a study of T cell clonotyping in hematopoietic cell transplantation. Sequencing was performed with immunoSEQ multiplex PCR; in TCRdb, only in-frame clones are kept and a portion is missing. This sample has 35,000 to 45,000 clones, with roughly 94% found just once. The sequencing sample was made of peripheral blood mononuclear cells. The receptors come from a woman aged 45-60 years in good health. Some clones in this sample may be carry-over from other donors' samples.

This clone was recorded a few times. The V gene is TRBV4-1, the J gene TRBJ1-5; D is unresolved. The length of the CDR3 is 16 residues. Germline-derived CDR1 and CDR2 are MGHRA and YSYEKL. Trimming took 0 bases from V and 0 from J, leaving 9 bases between them. This CDR3 reads CASSQEPASSNQPQHF. The DNA for the CDR3 is TGCGCCAGCAGCCAAGAACCGGCCTCTAGCAATCAGCCCCAGCATTTT.

The rearrangement uses TRBV5-1 and TRBJ1-1; 8 bases map to TRBD1. This CDR3 is 15 amino acids long. The V gene's germline CDR1 is SGHRS and CDR2 YFSETQ. Trimming cost V 1 base and J 3 bases; bases outside gene matches: 5. For the CDR3, the DNA is TGCGCCAGCAGCTTGTCAGGACAGGGTCACACTGAAGCTTTCTTT. Its translation: CASSLSGQGHTEAFF.

This clone was observed once. J is TRBJ1-1 and V is TRBV11-2; no reliable D call. This CDR3 has 10 residues. Germline CDR1 and CDR2: SGHAT and FQNNGV. Trimming removed 2 bases from V and 10 bases from J, with 5 bases in between. CDR3 protein: CASSLSIAFF. In nucleotides, the CDR3 is TGTGCCAGCAGCTTAAGTATAGCTTTCTTT.

The chain has TRBV5-1 and TRBJ1-2, with 8 bases lining up with TRBD1. The CDR3 has 15 residues. Trimming at V came to 4 bases and at J to 7 bases, leaving 12 bases not matched to a gene. Germline assignment: CDR1 SGHRS and CDR2 YFSETQ. The CDR3 DNA is TGCGCCAGCAGCGCCACGACGACAGGGGAAGGTGGCTACACCTTC. It translates to CASSATTTGEGGYTF. The entire variable domain, with the rest obtained from reference TRBV5-1 and TRBJ1-2, is as follows: KAGVTQTPRYLIKTRGQQVTLSCSPISGHRSVSWYQQTPGQGLQFLFEYFSETQRNKGNFPGRFSGRQFSNSRSEMNVSTLELGDSALYLCASSATTTGEGGYTFGSGTRLTVV.

The chain uses TRBV5-4 and TRBJ2-5; 13 bases agree with TRBD2. The CDR3 spans 16 residues. The V and J ends lost 4 bases and 5 bases, in that order; junction bases with no gene match: 8. The germline V gene has CDR1 SGHNT and CDR2 YYREEE (reference sequence). The CDR3 DNA sequence: TGTGCCAGCAGCCTCGGACTAGCGGGGGCACGGGAGACCCAGTACTTC. It translates to CASSLGLAGARETQYF.

The V gene is TRBV7-9, the J gene TRBJ1-5; D is ambiguous. The CDR3 contains 12 residues. V lost 2 bases and J 7 bases, leaving 6 bases between the germline ends. The germline gives CDR1 SEHNR, CDR2 FQNEAQ (reference sequence). The CDR3 bases are TGTGCCAGCAGCTTAAATGGACAGCCCCAGCATTTT. Translated: CASSLNGQPQHF. Supplemented by reference TRBV7-9 and TRBJ1-5, the full variable domain reads DTGVSQNPRHKITKRGQNVTFRCDPISEHNRLYWYRQTLGQGPEFLTYFQNEAQLEKSRLLSDRFSAERPKGSFSTLEIQRTEQGDSAMYLCASSLNGQPQHFGDGTRLSIL.

This chain links TRBV11-3 with TRBJ2-3; 8 bases line up with TRBD2. The ends lost 1 base at V and 3 bases at J; junction bases unmatched: 6. There are 16 residues in the CDR3. Germline V CDR1 and CDR2: SGHNT, YENEEA. This chain's CDR3 is CASSLGVGGGTDTQYF. As DNA, the CDR3 is TGTGCCAGCAGCTTAGGAGTCGGGGGGGGGACAGATACGCAGTATTTT.

The V gene is TRBV11-2, the J gene TRBJ1-6; 11 bases are a match to TRBD1. This CDR3 spans 15 amino acids. CDR1 is SGHAT, CDR2 FQNNGV, per germline. Unmatched junction bases numbered 6, after V lost 5 bases and J lost 9 bases. The CDR3, as DNA: TGTGCCAGCAGCACCCGGACAGGGGGCGGTTCACCCCTCCACTTT. The encoded protein is CASSTRTGGGSPLHF.

The chain recombines TRBV5-6 with TRBJ1-1; D gene uncertain. This CDR3 spans 15 amino acids. Germline CDR1 reads SGHDT; CDR2 reads YYEEEE. The V end lost 1 base, the J end lost 2 bases, and 12 bases lay between the germline ends. The CDR3 reads CASSLRQLLNTEAFF. The CDR3 region has the DNA TGTGCCAGCAGCTTGAGGCAGCTGCTAAACACTGAAGCTTTCTTT.

The gene calls are TRBV7-8 and TRBJ1-6; D possibly corresponds to TRBD1 (5 bases). The CDR3 is made up of 15 amino acids. The V end lost 4 bases, the J end lost 10 bases, and 17 bases lay between the germline ends. From germline, CDR1 is SGHVS and CDR2 FQNEAQ. CDR3 protein: CASSSPALRGSPLHF. CDR3 DNA: TGTGCCAGCAGCTCTCCCGCCCTAAGGGGCTCACCCCTCCACTTT.

This chain uses TRBV5-6 with TRBJ1-5; D gene ambiguous. V lost 1 base, J lost 8 bases, and 10 bases lay in between. This CDR3 has 13 residues. Germline V gives CDR1 SGHDT, CDR2 YYEEEE. CDR3 sequence (DNA): TGTGCCAGCAGCTTGACCCGTGAGGAGCCCCAGCATTTT. It is translated as CASSLTREEPQHF.

The rearrangement joins TRBV6-1 to TRBJ1-1; a possible D gene is TRBD1 (6 bases). This CDR3 comprises 13 residues. Germline V CDR1 and CDR2: MNHNS, SASEGT. Trimming took 7 bases from V and 12 from J, leaving 21 bases between them. The CDR3 loop reads CASKRGGFAFPFF. The CDR3 coding sequence is TGTGCCAGCAAAAGGGGGGGGTTTGCGTTTCCTTTCTTT.